The next 17 T cell receptor beta chains were all read from a single sample in a study of T cell responses to AZD1222 COVID-19 vaccine. The repertoire was sequenced with immunoSEQ multiplex PCR; TCRdb's copy has only in-frame clones and lacks some. Of more than 95,000 clones listed, roughly 91% are singletons. The sequences come from peripheral blood, collected on day 0 of MenACWY control vaccination. The receptors originated from an adult in good health.

The genes are TRBV5-6 and TRBJ2-7; TRBD1 matches at 8 bases. The germline CDR1 and CDR2 sequences are SGHDT and YYEEEE. J was trimmed by 4 bases and V by 0 bases; bases with no gene match: 3. The CDR3 length is 14 residues. CDR3: CASSLGRGQYEQYF. The CDR3 bases are TGTGCCAGCAGCTTGGGCAGGGGGCAATACGAGCAGTACTTC.

J is TRBJ1-2 and V is TRBV6-5; D ambiguous. Germline V CDR1 and CDR2: MNHEY, SVGAGI. V lost 4 bases, J lost 6 bases, and 15 bases lay in between. This CDR3 region has 14 residues. The CDR3 protein is CASSLGIPGNGYTF. CDR3 nucleotides: TGTGCCAGCAGTTTGGGGATCCCTGGAAATGGCTACACCTTC.

The table lists this clone with a count of one. The V gene is TRBV7-3, the J gene TRBJ2-7, with D uncertain. CDR3 length: 15 residues. V was pared by 0 bases and J by 2 bases, with 11 bases between. CDR1 SGHTA and CDR2 FQGTGA come from the germline V gene. The DNA of the CDR3 is TGTGCCAGCAGCTTAACGGCAGGTGACACCTACGAGCAGTACTTC. It yields the protein CASSLTAGDTYEQYF.

The chain is built from TRBV3-1 (or the pseudogene TRBV3-2) and TRBJ2-6, with D tentatively TRBD2 (7 bases). There are 15 residues in the CDR3. V lost 6 bases to trimming and J lost 1 base, with 10 bases between them. From germline, CDR1 is LGHDT and CDR2 YNNKEL (reference sequence). DNA of the CDR3: TGTGCCAGCAGTGGGGGGGCATCTGGGGCCAACGTCCTGACTTTC. This sequence encodes CASSGGASGANVLTF.

The CDR3 nucleotides read TGTGCCAGCAGCTTGGCCCTCAGACAGGGGGCGGGTGGCTACACCTTC. Translated: CASSLALRQGAGGYTF. This rearrangement joins TRBV5-6 to TRBJ1-2; the match to TRBD1 covers 10 bases. Germline trimming cut 0 bases from V and 7 bases from J; bases unmatched to any gene: 9. This CDR3 has 16 amino acids. In germline, CDR1 is SGHDT, CDR2 YYEEEE.

This rearrangement joins TRBV10-2 to TRBJ2-1; D perhaps matches TRBD2 (6 bases). The CDR3 spans 15 residues. The V and J ends lost 5 bases and 3 bases respectively, with 14 bases between them. Germline CDR1 and CDR2: WSHSY and SAAADI. As DNA, the CDR3 is TGCGCCAGCAGTCTTATAGCGGTTAACTACAATGAGCAGTTCTTC. Amino acids: CASSLIAVNYNEQFF.

The chain links TRBV6-5 to TRBJ2-1, with D perhaps TRBD1 or TRBD2 (7 bases each). V gave up 2 bases and J gave up 7 bases, with 15 bases separating them. Germline CDR1 is MNHEY and CDR2 is SVGAGI. This CDR3 has 15 residues. CDR3 in DNA: TGTGCCAGCAGTTACATCAGGGGGGGGTGGAATGAGCAGTTCTTC. Translating gives CASSYIRGGWNEQFF.

The chain carries TRBV24-1 and TRBJ1-2; TRBD1 agrees at 8 bases. Trimming took 6 bases from V and 4 from J; bases not matched to a gene: 15. The CDR3 sequence is 17 residues long. Germline V gene sequence: CDR1 KGHDR, CDR2 SFDVKD. CDR3 sequence reads: CATSSTPGTGGRYGYTF. The CDR3 DNA reads TGTGCCACCAGTTCCACCCCGGGGACAGGAGGCCGCTATGGCTACACCTTC.

This chain links TRBV6-2 or TRBV6-3 with TRBJ2-3, with D perhaps TRBD1 (6 bases). Germline CDR1 is MNHEY and CDR2 is SVGEGT. The V end lost 1 base, the J end lost 5 bases, and 16 bases lay between the germline ends. The CDR3 covers 16 residues. This CDR3 reads CASSYFGQGSGDTQYF. The CDR3 DNA reads TGTGCCAGCAGTTACTTTGGCCAGGGGTCGGGAGATACGCAGTATTTT.

The V gene is TRBV19, the J gene TRBJ2-1, with 8 bases that match TRBD2. The CDR3 is 14 residues long. V lost 2 bases and J lost 9; bases outside the gene matches: 6. Germline V gene sequence: CDR1 LNHDA, CDR2 SQIVND (reference sequence). CDR3 loop: CASSIPAGGGEQFF. CDR3 DNA: TGTGCCAGTAGTATACCAGCCGGGGGGGGTGAGCAGTTCTTC.

This clone is a singleton in its sample. The chain recombines TRBV30 with TRBJ2-7; 10 positions agree with TRBD1. This CDR3 has 14 residues. Germline lookup yields CDR1 GTSNPN and CDR2 SVGIG (reference sequence). V lost 1 base and J lost 6; bases outside the gene matches: 6. The CDR3 coding sequence is TGTGCCTGGAGTGCCGTCGACAGGGGGCCCGAGCAGTACTTC. It specifies CAWSAVDRGPEQYF. Together with reference TRBV30 and TRBJ2-7, the CDR3 gives the full variable domain: SQTIHQWPATLVQPVGSPLSLECTVEGTSNPNLYWYRQAAGRGLQLLFYSVGIGQISSEVPQNLSASRPQDRQFILSSKKLLLSDSGFYLCAWSAVDRGPEQYFGPGTRLTVT.

The CDR3 DNA is TGTGCCAGCAGTTACTCGGGCAGCTCTGGAAACACCATATATTTT. Amino acid sequence: CASSYSGSSGNTIYF. The chain recombines TRBV6-5 with TRBJ1-3; D gene unclear. Germline assignment: CDR1 MNHEY and CDR2 SVGAGI. The CDR3 is made up of 15 amino acids. The V gene lost 0 bases and the J gene lost 0 bases, with 6 bases spanning the gap.

The V and J genes are TRBV24-1 and TRBJ2-3; 8 nucleotides match TRBD2. V shed 0 bases, J shed 4 bases, and the junction held 2 bases outside the gene matches. The CDR3 covers 15 residues. The germline V gene has CDR1 KGHDR and CDR2 SFDVKD. CDR3 coding DNA: TGTGCCACCAGTGATTTGGAGCGGGAGTCAGATACGCAGTATTTT. Protein product: CATSDLERESDTQYF.

CDR3: CASSYSSGGNLGRWGFGEQFF. In DNA, the CDR3 is TGTGCCAGCAGTTACTCATCGGGAGGGAATTTGGGGCGGTGGGGTTTCGGTGAGCAGTTCTTC. The gene calls are TRBV6-7 and TRBJ2-1, with 8 bases matching TRBD2. TRBV6-7 is flagged as an ORF with uncertain function. After removal of 0 bases from V and 9 bases from J, the junction contained 25 bases not matched to a gene. The CDR3 consists of 21 residues.

This clone has only one observation. The genes are TRBV12-3 or TRBV12-4 and TRBJ1-1, with 7 nucleotides matching TRBD1. The length of the CDR3 is 13 residues. V shed 5 bases and J 10 bases; nucleotides not matched to a gene: 10. Written as DNA, the CDR3 is TGTGCCAGCAGTGTCGACAGGGAGTTTAGAGCTTTCTTT. Amino acids: CASSVDREFRAFF.

The gene calls are TRBV7-2 and TRBJ2-1; the D is unclear. CDR1 SGHTA and CDR2 FQGNSA come from the germline V gene. The ends were cut back, 2 bases at V and 8 bases at J, with 19 bases in the middle. The CDR3 runs 16 residues. CDR3 amino acids: CASSLWATAMGHEQFF. The CDR3 bases are TGTGCCAGCAGCTTATGGGCTACCGCGATGGGCCATGAGCAGTTCTTC.

The V gene is TRBV6-4, the J gene TRBJ2-3; the D is unclear. V gave up 0 bases and J gave up 2 bases, with 9 bases separating them. The CDR3 totals 15 residues. Per germline, CDR1 MRHNA and CDR2 SNTAGT. CDR3 sequence reads: CASSDSVVSTDTQYF. In DNA, the CDR3 is TGTGCCAGCAGTGACTCTGTGGTCTCCACAGATACGCAGTATTTT.